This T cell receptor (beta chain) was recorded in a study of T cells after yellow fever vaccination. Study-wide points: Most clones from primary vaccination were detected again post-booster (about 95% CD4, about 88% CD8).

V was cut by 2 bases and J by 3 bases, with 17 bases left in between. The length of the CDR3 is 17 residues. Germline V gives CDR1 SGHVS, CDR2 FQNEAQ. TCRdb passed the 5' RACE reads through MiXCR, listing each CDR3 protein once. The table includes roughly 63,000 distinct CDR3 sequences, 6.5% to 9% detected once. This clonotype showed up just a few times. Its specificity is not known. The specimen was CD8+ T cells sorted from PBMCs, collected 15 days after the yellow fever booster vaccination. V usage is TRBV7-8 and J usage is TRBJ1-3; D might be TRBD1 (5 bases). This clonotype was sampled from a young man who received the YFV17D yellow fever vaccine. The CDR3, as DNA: TGTGCCAGCAGCTTAAAATTCCGGGGCCTCGATGGAAACACCATATATTTT. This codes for CASSLKFRGLDGNTIYF.